Below are 18 T cell receptor beta chains sequenced from a single sample in a study of early T cells in non-severe SARS-CoV-2 infection. TCRdb reprocessed the 5' RACE reads with MiXCR, giving one entry per CDR3 protein. The sample carries about 25,000 distinct CDR3 sequences, about 4.4% recorded once. The sequenced material came from whole blood. The source of these receptors is an adult who was a healthcare worker with PCR-confirmed SARS-CoV-2 infection or an uninfected control (not recorded which).

This clonotype was seen repeatedly, ten times or more. Written as DNA, the CDR3 is TGTGCCAGCAGTGCGACAGGGCATCAGCCCCAGCATTTT. Translated, it gives CASSATGHQPQHF. The chain couples TRBV6-5 to TRBJ1-5, with 7 bases lining up with TRBD1. The CDR3 is 13 amino acids. From germline, CDR1 is MNHEY and CDR2 SVGAGI. V was clipped by 5 bases and J by 5 bases; unmatched bases: 3.

This clonotype has a count of ten or more. The chain employs TRBV20-1 and TRBJ2-1, with D possibly TRBD2 on 5 matching bases. The CDR3 runs 13 residues. V lost 1 base to trimming and J lost 6 bases, with 10 bases between them. Germline V gene sequence: CDR1 DFQATT, CDR2 SNEGSKA (reference sequence). Here the CDR3 reads CSARGLEGNEQFF. The CDR3 DNA sequence: TGCAGTGCTAGAGGCCTAGAGGGCAATGAGCAGTTCTTC.

This chain joins TRBV20-1 and TRBJ2-3; D might be TRBD1 (6 bases). Germline V gene lookup returns CDR1 DFQATT and CDR2 SNEGSKA (reference sequence). V lost 0 bases and J 6 bases, leaving 25 bases between the germline ends. The CDR3 contains 18 residues. CDR3 sequence: CSARDSGVRQVIEDTQYF. Written as DNA, the CDR3 is TGCAGTGCTAGAGATTCCGGGGTTCGACAGGTGATTGAGGATACGCAGTATTTT.

This clonotype was observed at least ten times. The V call is TRBV21-1, the J call TRBJ2-4; the D call of TRBD1 is as the table states it, not checked on the DNA. TRBV21-1 is assigned pseudogene status. This CDR3 comprises 17 residues. CDR3 loop: CASSKSEKGIAKNIQYF. CDR3 nucleotides: TGTGCCAGCAGCAAATCCGAAAAGGGGATCGCCAAAAACATTCAGTACTTC.

This clonotype was seen ten or more times. The rearrangement links TRBV2 to TRBJ2-1; unclear D gene. Looked up from germline, CDR1 is SNHLY and CDR2 is FYNNEI. With 3 bases removed from V and 8 bases from J, the gap between germline ends came to 2 bases. This CDR3 contains 10 residues. CDR3 coding DNA: TGTGCCAGCAGTGATTATGAGCAGTTCTTC. Encoded protein: CASSDYEQFF.

This clonotype was seen repeatedly, ten times or more. V usage is TRBV28 and J usage is TRBJ1-5; 7 bases fit TRBD1. Trimming took 3 bases from V and 7 from J; bases not matched to a gene: 6. Germline values: CDR1 MDHEN, CDR2 SYDVKM. The CDR3 loop spans 14 amino acids. CDR3 in amino acids: CASSFGRGKQPQHF. The CDR3 DNA follows: TGTGCCAGCAGTTTTGGCAGGGGGAAACAGCCCCAGCATTTT. Full variable domain (remainder filled in from reference TRBV28 and TRBJ1-5): DVKVTQSSRYLVKRTGEKVFLECVQDMDHENMFWYRQDPGLGLRLIYFSYDVKMKEKGDIPEGYSVSREKKERFSLILESASTNQTSMYLCASSFGRGKQPQHFGDGTRLSIL.

This chain links TRBV11-2 with TRBJ2-1; D might be TRBD1 or TRBD2, each matching 5 bases. CDR1 and CDR2 from the germline V gene are SGHAT and FQNNGV. V shed 5 bases and J shed 5 bases, with 10 bases lying between them. The CDR3 has 13 residues. In DNA, the CDR3 is TGTGCCAGCAGCCTGGGACGCAACAATGAGCAGTTCTTC. It codes for CASSLGRNNEQFF.

The rearrangement uses TRBV5-1 and TRBJ2-1, with 7 bases matching TRBD2. The V segment lost 2 bases and the J segment 3 bases; nucleotides outside the gene matches: 2. There are 14 residues in the CDR3. CDR1 is SGHRS, CDR2 YFSETQ, per germline. The CDR3 DNA reads as TGCGCCAGCAGCTTCGGCGGGAGCTACAATGAGCAGTTCTTC. It specifies CASSFGGSYNEQFF. The full variable domain, with the rest looked up from reference TRBV5-1 and TRBJ2-1, is KAGVTQTPRYLIKTRGQQVTLSCSPISGHRSVSWYQQTPGQGLQFLFEYFSETQRNKGNFPGRFSGRQFSNSRSEMNVSTLELGDSALYLCASSFGGSYNEQFFGPGTRLTVL.

This clonotype has more than one count but fewer than ten. J is TRBJ2-7 and V is TRBV7-9; D remains unclear. From germline, CDR1 is SEHNR and CDR2 FQNEAQ (reference sequence). The length of the CDR3 is 13 residues. Trimming left V 3 bases short and J 0 bases short, with 6 bases between. In DNA, the CDR3 is TGTGCCAGCAGCTTTGGGGACTCCTACGAGCAGTACTTC. The encoded protein is CASSFGDSYEQYF. Together with reference TRBV7-9 and TRBJ2-7, the CDR3 gives the full variable domain: DTGVSQNPRHKITKRGQNVTFRCDPISEHNRLYWYRQTLGQGPEFLTYFQNEAQLEKSRLLSDRFSAERPKGSFSTLEIQRTEQGDSAMYLCASSFGDSYEQYFGPGTRLTVT.

This clonotype was seen repeatedly, ten times or more. The chain uses TRBV5-1 and TRBJ1-1; D is uncertain. CDR3 length equals 14 residues. Trimming pared 4 bases from V and 1 base from J, leaving 11 bases between. CDR1 SGHRS and CDR2 YFSETQ come from the germline V gene. The CDR3 is CASSEGVQNTEAFF. The DNA of the CDR3 is TGCGCCAGCAGCGAGGGAGTACAGAACACTGAAGCTTTCTTT.

This clonotype has a count of ten or more. V gene TRBV10-3 combines with J gene TRBJ1-1, with D possibly TRBD1 on 5 matching bases. Trimming pared 6 bases from V and 0 bases from J, leaving 17 bases between. The CDR3 has 16 amino acids. CDR1 ENHRY and CDR2 SYGVKD come from the germline V gene. The CDR3 DNA reads TGTGCCATCAGGACCTCGCAGGCAGGGATGAACACTGAAGCTTTCTTT. This codes for CAIRTSQAGMNTEAFF.

This clonotype counts as medium-sized. This chain joins TRBV7-8 and TRBJ2-1; 13 bases agree with TRBD2. Germline trimming cut 4 bases from V and 6 bases from J; bases unmatched to any gene: 3. This CDR3 contains 15 residues. Per germline, CDR1 SGHVS and CDR2 FQNEAQ. The CDR3 region has the DNA TGTGCCAGCAGCTGGACTAGCGGGGGCCGCAATGAGCAGTTCTTC. Protein product: CASSWTSGGRNEQFF.

This clonotype was recorded a few times. This rearrangement joins TRBV7-6 to TRBJ2-7; D is possibly TRBD1 or TRBD2 (5 bases each). Germline V CDR1 and CDR2: SGHVS, FNYEAQ. The CDR3 extends over 13 amino acids. V lost 1 base and J lost 5, with 9 bases in between. In DNA form, the CDR3 reads TGTGCCAGCAGCTTAGTCTTGGGGGACGAGCAGTACTTC. Its translation: CASSLVLGDEQYF.

This clonotype was seen at least ten times. The gene calls are TRBV12-3 or TRBV12-4 and TRBJ2-1, with 7 bases matching TRBD2. This CDR3 has 15 residues. After removal of 5 bases from V and 3 bases from J, the junction contained 7 bases not matched to a gene. In nucleotides, the CDR3 is TGTGCCAGCAGTATGGCCGGGACTAACTACAATGAGCAGTTCTTC. Its translation: CASSMAGTNYNEQFF.

This clonotype was recorded at least ten times. V is TRBV12-5 and J is TRBJ2-7; no reliable D call. V lost 2 bases and J 1 base, leaving 6 bases between the germline ends. Germline values: CDR1 LGHNT, CDR2 FRNRAP. This CDR3 contains 13 residues. CDR3 amino acids: CASGLLESYEQYF. DNA for the CDR3: TGTGCTAGTGGTTTGCTTGAGTCCTACGAGCAGTACTTC.

This clonotype was seen many times. The J gene is TRBJ1-2, the V gene TRBV5-1; D is unresolved. Germline values: CDR1 SGHRS, CDR2 YFSETQ. The V gene lost 0 bases and the J gene lost 9 bases, with 18 bases spanning the gap. The CDR3 length is 15 residues. The CDR3 sequence: CASSLEGSKLNSYTF. CDR3 sequence (DNA): TGCGCCAGCAGCTTGGAAGGGTCCAAGCTGAATAGCTACACCTTC.

This clonotype was counted between two and nine times. This chain joins TRBV7-2 and TRBJ2-7, with TRBD2 matching 11 bases. Germline lookup yields CDR1 SGHTA and CDR2 FQGNSA. CDR3 length equals 15 residues. Trimming took 3 bases from V and 4 from J; bases not matched to a gene: 5. The CDR3 sequence: CASSLRTSGGYEQYF. The CDR3 nucleotides read TGTGCCAGCAGCTTGCGTACTAGCGGGGGATACGAGCAGTACTTC.

This clonotype came up many times. V is TRBV28 and J is TRBJ2-7, with TRBD1 identical over 8 bases. The CDR3 extends over 15 amino acids. Trimming cost V 4 bases and J 5 bases; bases outside gene matches: 10. The germline CDR1 and CDR2 sequences are MDHEN and SYDVKM. The CDR3 here is CASSYGDRSIHEQYF. CDR3 DNA sequence: TGTGCCAGCAGTTACGGGGACAGGTCCATCCACGAGCAGTACTTC. Full variable domain (remainder filled in from reference TRBV28 and TRBJ2-7): DVKVTQSSRYLVKRTGEKVFLECVQDMDHENMFWYRQDPGLGLRLIYFSYDVKMKEKGDIPEGYSVSREKKERFSLILESASTNQTSMYLCASSYGDRSIHEQYFGPGTRLTVT.